The entry below gives a single TCR beta chain sequence along with its context. This entry comes from a study of control samples from healthy donors and cancer patients. TCRdb's table, derived via immunoSEQ multiplex PCR, lists solely in-frame clones and lacks some. The data hold 120,000 to 150,000 clones, with 75% to 95% observed a single time. Trimming took off 3 bases at V and 0 bases at J, with 9 bases between the two ends. CDR1 and CDR2 (germline): GTSNPN, SVGIG (reference sequence). This CDR3 region has 14 residues. This receptor was identified in a man in his thirties or forties in good health. The chain has TRBV30 and TRBJ1-3; D is unclear. Sequenced material: blood. Written as DNA, the CDR3 is TGTGCCTGGAGACTGCGGAACTCTGGAAACACCATATATTTT. Amino acid sequence: CAWRLRNSGNTIYF.